This is a list of T cell receptor beta chains from one sample in a study of blood T cell repertoires in COVID-19. Repertoires were generated with immunoSEQ multiplex PCR, while TCRdb's copy carries only in-frame clones and drops some. The sample holds about 330,000 clones, 70% to 90% seen once. Sequenced input: PBMCs or T cells enriched from blood (not recorded which). Every receptor here comes from a woman aged 25 to 39 who had recovered from COVID-19. Both conserved end residues are part of each CDR3. The D gene is left open where the match is weak. A clone size is listed for some rows: how often the clone was seen (once, few, many), or a class if it is expanded.

D gene	clone size	V gene	J gene	CDR3 protein	CDR3 DNA
NA	NA	TRBV30	TRBJ1-1	CAWSVRQGIPEAFF	TGTGCCTGGAGTGTACGGCAGGGTATTCCTGAAGCTTTCTTT
TRBD1	once	TRBV19	TRBJ1-2	CASTGGYGYTF	TGTGCCAGTACAGGGGGTTATGGCTACACCTTC
NA	once	TRBV30	TRBJ1-2	CAWSDLLGGLGYGYTF	TGTGCCTGGAGTGACCTACTTGGCGGGCTAGGCTATGGCTACACCTTC
TRBD1	NA	TRBV19	TRBJ2-1	CATQQGVYNEQFF	TGTGCCACCCAGCAGGGGGTTTACAATGAGCAGTTCTTC
NA	NA	TRBV29-1	TRBJ2-3	CSVDRGTDTQYF	TGCAGCGTTGACAGGGGCACAGATACGCAGTATTTT
NA	NA	TRBV4-3	TRBJ2-3	CASSPGGAGTDTQYF	TGCGCCAGCAGCCCCGGCGGGGCTGGCACAGATACGCAGTATTTT
NA	NA	TRBV29-1	TRBJ1-2	CSVVRQVYGYTF	TGCAGCGTTGTTAGACAGGTCTATGGCTACACCTTC
NA	NA	TRBV11-2	TRBJ1-1	CASSRGSWSEAFF	TGTGCCAGCAGCAGAGGGTCGTGGTCTGAAGCTTTCTTT
NA	NA	TRBV6-5	TRBJ2-1	CASSSNRVRRQFF	TGTGCCAGCAGTAGTAACAGGGTCCGGAGGCAGTTCTTC
NA	few	TRBV6-5	TRBJ2-7	CASSRAREGYEQYF	TGTGCCAGCAGTCGGGCCAGGGAAGGGTACGAGCAGTACTTC
TRBD2	once	TRBV27	TRBJ2-3	CASSFSGLAGGNTQYF	TGTGCCAGCAGTTTTTCCGGACTAGCGGGGGGGAATACGCAGTATTTT
NA	NA	TRBV28	TRBJ1-4	CASSFRPQGSDEKLFF	TGTGCCAGCAGTTTTAGACCTCAGGGGAGTGATGAAAAACTGTTTTTT
NA	NA	TRBV4-2	TRBJ1-1	CASSQDSAGTTEAFF	TGTGCCAGCAGCCAAGACTCCGCAGGAACCACTGAAGCTTTCTTT
NA	once	TRBV11-2	TRBJ1-3	CASKPGQGRNTIYF	TGTGCCAGCAAACCGGGACAAGGAAGAAACACCATATATTTT
NA	NA	TRBV7-8	TRBJ1-5	CASSLGAKEPQHF	TGTGCCAGCAGCTTGGGGGCCAAGGAGCCCCAGCATTTT
TRBD1	NA	TRBV4-2	TRBJ1-1	CASSQEGTGVSEAFF	TGTGCCAGCAGCCAAGAAGGGACAGGGGTCTCTGAAGCTTTCTTT
NA	NA	TRBV5-1	TRBJ1-1	CASSLGGQAFF	TGCGCCAGCAGCTTGGGGGGCCAAGCTTTCTTT
NA	NA	TRBV11-2	TRBJ2-5	CASDSWEQETQYF	TGTGCCAGCGACTCCTGGGAGCAAGAGACCCAGTACTTC
NA	NA	TRBV4-3	TRBJ1-1	CASSQGGLNTEAFF	TGCGCCAGCAGCCAAGGGGGCCTAAACACTGAAGCTTTCTTT
TRBD1	NA	TRBV9	TRBJ2-3	CASSVGDRGLTDTQYF	TGTGCCAGCAGCGTCGGGGACAGGGGGCTGACAGATACGCAGTATTTT
TRBD2	NA	TRBV7-6	TRBJ2-2	CASSLVQRGSFTGELFF	TGTGCCAGCAGCTTAGTCCAGCGGGGATCGTTCACCGGGGAGCTGTTTTTT
TRBD1	NA	TRBV5-8	TRBJ1-3	CASRDSLKWSGNTIYF	TGTGCCAGCCGGGACAGCCTAAAGTGGTCTGGAAACACCATATATTTT
TRBD1	once	TRBV5-1	TRBJ1-2	CASSVGLTDRKGYGYTF	TGCGCCAGCAGCGTAGGACTGACGGACAGGAAGGGTTATGGCTACACCTTC
NA	NA	TRBV5-1	TRBJ1-1	CASSVRTLNTEAFF	TGCGCCAGCAGCGTAAGGACACTGAACACTGAAGCTTTCTTT
NA	NA	TRBV3-1/TRBV3-2	TRBJ1-3	CASSPTNPPRETSGNTIYF	TGTGCCAGCAGCCCTACTAACCCCCCCCGCGAAACCTCTGGAAACACCATATATTTT
NA	NA	TRBV6-5	TRBJ1-3	CASSYSSGSGNTIYF	TGTGCCAGCAGTTACTCCTCGGGGTCTGGAAACACCATATATTTT
NA	NA	TRBV9	TRBJ2-5	CASSESGATETQYF	TGTGCCAGCAGCGAAAGTGGGGCTACAGAGACCCAGTACTTC
TRBD1	NA	TRBV6-5	TRBJ1-2	CASSFRGRYGYTF	TGTGCCAGCAGTTTCAGGGGGAGGTATGGCTACACCTTC
NA	NA	TRBV5-6	TRBJ1-2	CASSLDRAGGYTF	TGTGCCAGCAGCTTGGACAGGGCGGGTGGCTACACCTTC
NA	NA	TRBV19	TRBJ1-2	CASSIVKTAYGYTF	TGTGCCAGTAGTATAGTGAAGACAGCGTATGGCTACACCTTC
NA	NA	TRBV7-9	TRBJ1-4	CASSSGLNEKLFF	TGTGCCAGCAGCTCCGGACTTAATGAAAAACTGTTTTTT
NA	few	TRBV12-3/TRBV12-4	TRBJ1-1	CASSLILAEAFF	TGTGCCAGCAGTTTGATTCTAGCAGAAGCTTTCTTT
TRBD1	NA	TRBV18	TRBJ1-2	CASSSSAGTGTNYGYTF	TGTGCCAGCTCCTCATCCGCCGGGACAGGAACTAACTATGGCTACACCTTC
TRBD1	NA	TRBV3-1/TRBV3-2	TRBJ1-1	CASSQGDSRGAAEAFF	TGTGCCAGCAGCCAAGGGGACAGTAGAGGAGCGGCTGAAGCTTTCTTT
TRBD1	NA	TRBV5-6	TRBJ2-2	CASSPSGQANTGELFF	TGTGCCAGCAGCCCCTCTGGACAGGCAAACACCGGGGAGCTGTTTTTT
NA	NA	TRBV29-1	TRBJ1-2	CSVAPSDTF	TGCAGCGTTGCCCCATCGGACACCTTC
NA	NA	TRBV5-6	TRBJ1-4	CASSLGGTGYEKLFF	TGTGCCAGCAGCTTGGGGGGAACGGGATATGAAAAACTGTTTTTT
TRBD1	NA	TRBV25-1	TRBJ1-6	CASRDRGERSPLHF	TGTGCCAGCAGGGACAGGGGAGAGCGGTCACCCCTCCACTTT
NA	NA	TRBV24-1	TRBJ1-5	CATSDPGQPQHF	TGTGCCACCAGTGATCCCGGTCAGCCCCAGCATTTT
NA	NA	TRBV20-1	TRBJ1-1	CSASRRARFMNTEAFF	TGCAGTGCTAGTCGGAGAGCTCGGTTCATGAACACTGAAGCTTTCTTT
NA	NA	TRBV7-6	TRBJ2-3	CASSLAPFNTDTQYF	TGTGCCAGCAGCTTAGCCCCCTTTAATACAGATACGCAGTATTTT
NA	NA	TRBV7-6	TRBJ1-6	CASSASLRIPNSPLHF	TGTGCCAGCAGCGCTAGCCTACGGATTCCTAATTCACCCCTCCACTTT
NA	NA	TRBV12-5	TRBJ1-2	CASRGGDYGYTF	TGTGCTAGCAGGGGAGGGGACTATGGCTACACCTTC
NA	once	TRBV5-6	TRBJ2-1	CASSPSRKAPKDEQFF	TGTGCCAGCAGCCCTAGCCGGAAGGCGCCCAAGGATGAGCAGTTCTTC
NA	few	TRBV6-2/TRBV6-3	TRBJ2-1	CASSQVGGPGGNEQFF	TGTGCCAGCAGCCAGGTTGGGGGCCCTGGGGGCAATGAGCAGTTCTTC
TRBD1	NA	TRBV5-1	TRBJ2-7	CASSGDRAYEQYF	TGCGCCAGCAGCGGGGACAGGGCCTACGAGCAGTACTTC
NA	NA	TRBV7-9	TRBJ1-5	CASSGPGGNQPQHF	TGTGCCAGCAGTGGTCCGGGGGGCAATCAGCCCCAGCATTTT
TRBD1	NA	TRBV19	TRBJ1-1	CASSILTGGPTEAFF	TGTGCCAGTAGTATATTAACAGGGGGCCCCACTGAAGCTTTCTTT
TRBD1	NA	TRBV7-9	TRBJ2-5	CASSPRGGAPGETQYF	TGTGCCAGCAGCCCCCGAGGGGGCGCCCCGGGTGAGACCCAGTACTTC
NA	NA	TRBV29-1	TRBJ1-1	CSTSTGSNTEAFF	TGCAGCACTTCGACAGGATCGAACACTGAAGCTTTCTTT
TRBD1	once	TRBV5-1	TRBJ2-7	CASSPEARGPYEQYF	TGCGCCAGCAGCCCCGAAGCCAGGGGGCCATACGAGCAGTACTTC
TRBD1	NA	TRBV6-2/TRBV6-3	TRBJ2-7	CASSQGQEPYEQYF	TGTGCCAGCAGCCAGGGACAGGAACCCTACGAGCAGTACTTC
NA	NA	TRBV7-6	TRBJ2-7	CASSTRQAPYEQYF	TGTGCCAGCAGCACCCGACAAGCCCCCTACGAGCAGTACTTC
TRBD1	NA	TRBV19	TRBJ1-4	CASSGVQGANSEKLFF	TGTGCCAGTAGTGGAGTCCAGGGGGCGAATTCGGAAAAACTGTTTTTT
TRBD1	NA	TRBV7-9	TRBJ1-3	CASSSTGEAHSGNTIYF	TGTGCCAGCAGTTCGACAGGGGAAGCCCACTCTGGAAACACCATATATTTT